Following are 27 T cell receptor beta chains from one sample sequenced in a study of T cells in Graves' hyperthyroidism and ophthalmopathy. From RNA transcripts, TCR beta CDR3 regions were amplified. RT-PCR in the first round (using the HTBI primer set) targeted the TCR CDR3. MiXCR was run by TCRdb on the multiplex PCR reads, yielding one entry per CDR3 protein. Of fewer than 650,000 distinct CDR3 sequences in the sample, 14% to 15% were seen once. Source material: blood. These receptors were taken from a woman between 35 and 50 years old with Graves' ophthalmopathy.

This clonotype was seen many times. V and J are TRBV4-1 and TRBJ2-2; D not certain. V lost 1 base and J 3 bases, leaving 9 bases between the germline ends. CDR3 length: 15 amino acids. In germline, CDR1 is MGHRA, CDR2 YSYEKL. As DNA, the CDR3 is TGCGCCAGCAGCCAAGTCTGGGGTTACACCGGGGAGCTGTTTTTT. Protein sequence: CASSQVWGYTGELFF.

This clonotype was observed many times. Possible read error: a much larger clone is one base away. The gene calls are TRBV6-1 and TRBJ1-1, with D perhaps TRBD1 (5 bases). Trimming removed 2 bases at V and 3 bases at J, with 7 bases between. The CDR3 runs to 13 residues. The germline V gene encodes CDR1 MNHNS and CDR2 SASEGT. CDR3 coding DNA: TGTGCCAGCAGTGAATTGGGGGACACTGAAGCTTTCTTT. Translating gives CASSELGDTEAFF.

The chain employs TRBV14 and TRBJ2-3; no clear D. The V end lost 0 bases, the J end lost 6 bases, and 13 bases lay between the germline ends. The germline gives CDR1 SGHDN, CDR2 FVKESK. The CDR3 consists of 15 residues. The CDR3 bases are TGTGCCAGCAGCCAAGATTTGGCAGGTTTGGATACGCAGTATTTT. Residues: CASSQDLAGLDTQYF.

The rearrangement joins TRBV5-4 to TRBJ2-7, with D tentatively TRBD1 (6 bases). CDR3 size: 18 residues. Trimming left V 0 bases short and J 0 bases short, with 19 bases between. Looked up from germline, CDR1 is SGHNT and CDR2 is YYREEE (reference sequence). CDR3 protein: CASSLASSRGTSSYEQYF. The CDR3 nucleotides are TGTGCCAGCAGCTTGGCATCCTCCAGGGGTACTAGCTCCTACGAGCAGTACTTC.

Many counts were recorded for this clonotype. The chain uses TRBV20-1 and TRBJ2-5, with D possibly matching TRBD2 (6 bases). CDR1 is DFQATT and CDR2 is SNEGSKA in the germline V gene (reference sequence). The CDR3 covers 13 residues. Deletions cut 4 bases from V and 3 bases from J, with 12 bases between. CDR3: CSAIPGLEETQYF. In nucleotides, the CDR3 is TGCAGTGCTATTCCGGGACTTGAAGAGACCCAGTACTTC.

This clonotype was seen at least ten times. This chain joins TRBV2 and TRBJ2-7; 8 nucleotides align to TRBD1. The V gene's germline CDR1 is SNHLY and CDR2 FYNNEI. The CDR3 has 15 amino acids. The ends lost 2 bases at V and 1 base at J; junction bases unmatched: 4. CDR3 DNA: TGTGCCAGCAGTGAAAGGACAGGGCTGTCCTACGAGCAGTACTTC. This translates into CASSERTGLSYEQYF.

This clonotype was detected many times. The chain uses TRBV5-1 and TRBJ2-1, with D perhaps matching TRBD1 (6 bases). This CDR3 is built from 14 residues. V dropped 1 base and J dropped 6 bases, with 11 bases sitting between them. The V gene's germline CDR1 is SGHRS and CDR2 YFSETQ. CDR3 nucleotide sequence: TGCGCCAGCAGCTTGAGGGAGACAGGCAATGAGCAGTTCTTC. It is translated as CASSLRETGNEQFF.

In this sample, this clonotype turned up once. The rearrangement links TRBV7-2 to TRBJ2-5, with 9 bases matching TRBD1. Germline CDR1 is SGHTA and CDR2 is FQGNSA. Trimming took 5 bases from V and 5 from J; bases not matched to a gene: 6. The CDR3 runs 14 residues. The CDR3 DNA follows: TGTGCCAGCAGCCGCCGGGACAGGGTGGAGACCCAGTACTTC. It translates to CASSRRDRVETQYF. Variable domain in full (rest from reference TRBV7-2 and TRBJ2-5): GAGVSQSPSNKVTEKGKDVELRCDPISGHTALYWYRQSLGQGLEFLIYFQGNSAPDKSGLPSDRFSAERTGGSVSTLTIQRTQQEDSAVYLCASSRRDRVETQYFGPGTRLLVL.

V usage is TRBV6-1 and J usage is TRBJ2-5, with D tentatively TRBD1 (5 bases). The V end lost 2 bases, the J end lost 5 bases, and 21 bases lay between the germline ends. This CDR3 is built from 17 residues. Germline V CDR1 and CDR2: MNHNS, SASEGT. The CDR3 spells CASSERSPGMVGETQYF. CDR3 nucleotide sequence: TGTGCCAGCAGTGAAAGGTCGCCAGGGATGGTCGGCGAGACCCAGTACTTC.

This clonotype occurred a few times. This chain links TRBV11-1 with TRBJ2-7; possible D gene TRBD2, 6 bases. Germline V lookup: CDR1 SGHAT, CDR2 FQDESV (reference sequence). The CDR3 sequence is 13 residues long. V shed 4 bases and J shed 2 bases, with 9 bases lying between them. The DNA for the CDR3 is TGTGCCAGCAGCTCTAGCGAACCCTACGAGCAGTACTTC. Translated, it gives CASSSSEPYEQYF.

In this sample, this clonotype turned up many times. This CDR3 is CASSQGVGQGYTEAFF. CDR3 DNA sequence: TGCGCCAGCAGCCAAGGTGTGGGACAGGGTTACACTGAAGCTTTCTTT. The rearrangement joins TRBV4-3 to TRBJ1-1; 9 nucleotides match TRBD1. J was trimmed by 3 bases and V by 1 base; bases with no gene match: 6. This CDR3 is built from 16 residues. Germline lookup yields CDR1 LGHNA and CDR2 YSLEER.

Many counts were recorded for this clonotype. The chain uses TRBV12-3 or TRBV12-4 and TRBJ2-7; D is uncertain. The CDR3 is 14 residues long. Trimming cost V 2 bases and J 3 bases, with 11 bases left between them. CDR3 bases: TGTGCCAGCAGTTTACGTCCAGGCATCTACGAGCAGTACTTC. It specifies CASSLRPGIYEQYF.

The V call is TRBV18, the J call TRBJ1-1; 9 bases fit TRBD1. The CDR3 is made up of 13 amino acids. Trimming took 8 bases from V and 11 from J; bases not matched to a gene: 12. Looked up from germline, CDR1 is KGHSH and CDR2 is LQKENI. The CDR3 sequence: CASLSRDRVSAFF. Written as DNA, the CDR3 is TGTGCCAGCCTTTCCCGGGACAGGGTTTCGGCTTTCTTT.

This clonotype was observed many times. The genes are TRBV7-3 and TRBJ2-7; 7 bases map to TRBD1. With 1 base clipped from V and 0 bases from J, the junction kept 9 bases outside the gene matches. The CDR3 has 17 residues. The V gene's germline CDR1 is SGHTA and CDR2 FQGTGA. The CDR3 is CASSLSLWDRVSYEQYF. In DNA form, the CDR3 reads TGTGCCAGCAGCTTAAGTCTCTGGGACAGAGTCTCCTACGAGCAGTACTTC.

In this sample, this clonotype turned up a few times. V and J are TRBV7-9 and TRBJ1-3; 11 bases map to TRBD1. CDR1 and CDR2 (germline): SEHNR, FQNEAQ (reference sequence). This CDR3 contains 15 residues. The V segment lost 4 bases and the J segment 4 bases; nucleotides outside the gene matches: 3. The CDR3 coding sequence is TGTGCCAGCAGCTCGGGACAGGGGGTCGGAAACACCATATATTTT. This encodes CASSSGQGVGNTIYF. Full variable domain (remainder filled in from reference TRBV7-9 and TRBJ1-3): DTGVSQNPRHKITKRGQNVTFRCDPISEHNRLYWYRQTLGQGPEFLTYFQNEAQLEKSRLLSDRFSAERPKGSFSTLEIQRTEQGDSAMYLCASSSGQGVGNTIYFGEGSWLTVV.

Details on this clonotype: This may arise from a read error, as a much more abundant clone is one base away. The chain employs TRBV6-2 or TRBV6-3 and TRBJ2-2, with a weak D call TRBD2 (6 bases). This CDR3 spans 17 amino acids. Trimming removed 2 bases from V and 7 bases from J, with 20 bases in between. Germline V gives CDR1 MNHEY, CDR2 SVGEGT. This CDR3 reads CASSYDGPSRGIGELFF. The DNA for the CDR3 is TGTGCCAGCAGTTACGATGGGCCTTCCCGGGGGATCGGGGAGCTGTTTTTT.

This chain joins TRBV20-1 and TRBJ2-7; possible D gene TRBD1, 6 bases. Between the trimmed V and J ends, which lost 3 bases and 2 bases, there was a span of 14 bases. This CDR3 spans 14 amino acids. Germline lookup yields CDR1 DFQATT and CDR2 SNEGSKA (reference sequence). The CDR3 coding sequence is TGCAGTGCTAGCAACAGGGACCCCCCCTACGAGCAGTACTTC. Its protein product is CSASNRDPPYEQYF.

This clonotype was recorded many times. The chain links TRBV6-2 or TRBV6-3 to TRBJ2-7, with TRBD1 identical over 12 bases. The CDR3 has 15 residues. Unmatched junction bases numbered 5, after V lost 2 bases and J lost 6 bases. From germline, CDR1 is MNHEY and CDR2 SVGEGT. CDR3 coding DNA: TGTGCCAGCAGTTACGAAGGGACAGGGGGCATCGAGCAGTACTTC. It encodes CASSYEGTGGIEQYF.

This clonotype has a count of ten or more. The chain recombines TRBV19 with TRBJ1-2, with a tentative D call TRBD1 (5 bases). This CDR3 has 17 amino acids. The germline CDR1 and CDR2 sequences are LNHDA and SQIVND (reference sequence). V was trimmed by 3 bases and J by 6 bases, leaving 23 bases between them. CDR3 amino acids: CASSIGKGEQRRHGYTF. CDR3 bases: TGTGCCAGTAGTATCGGGAAAGGGGAGCAACGCCGCCATGGCTACACCTTC.

This chain links TRBV19 with TRBJ2-2; D not certain. V was cut by 9 bases and J by 0 bases, with 11 bases left in between. CDR1 LNHDA and CDR2 SQIVND come from the germline V gene (reference sequence). CDR3 length: 14 residues. For the CDR3, the DNA is TGTGCCAGCCGAACAGCGTCGAACACCGGGGAGCTGTTTTTT. It encodes CASRTASNTGELFF.

This clonotype was seen repeatedly, ten times or more. The chain joins TRBV9 to TRBJ2-7; perhaps TRBD1 as D (7 bases). Trimming left V 4 bases short and J 7 bases short, with 12 bases between. Germline V lookup: CDR1 SGDLS, CDR2 YYNGEE. The CDR3 extends over 12 amino acids. The CDR3 DNA is TGTGCCAGCAGCCCAGGGGGGTGGGAGCAGTACTTC. Its protein is CASSPGGWEQYF.

This clonotype was seen ten or more times. The V call is TRBV27, the J call TRBJ2-5; D remains unclear. The germline V gene has CDR1 MNHEY and CDR2 SMNVEV (reference sequence). This CDR3 has 13 amino acids. Trimming took 4 bases from V and 6 from J, leaving 12 bases between them. The DNA for the CDR3 is TGTGCCAGCAGTTGTGTCAGGTGTAAGACCCAGTACTTC. It translates to CASSCVRCKTQYF.

The rearrangement uses TRBV20-1 and TRBJ1-1; 7 bases map to TRBD1. Germline trimming cut 3 bases from V and 6 bases from J; bases unmatched to any gene: 4. Germline V gene lookup returns CDR1 DFQATT and CDR2 SNEGSKA (reference sequence). The CDR3 sequence is 12 residues long. As DNA, the CDR3 is TGCAGTGCTAGCCCGACAGGGTCTGAAGCTTTCTTT. It specifies CSASPTGSEAFF.

The V and J genes are TRBV10-3 and TRBJ2-5; D possibly corresponds to TRBD2 (6 bases). Germline V gene lookup returns CDR1 ENHRY and CDR2 SYGVKD. This CDR3 spans 12 amino acids. The V and J ends lost 6 bases and 5 bases respectively, with 10 bases between them. The CDR3 DNA sequence: TGTGCCATCAGCCCGGGGGACGAGACCCAGTACTTC. It codes for CAISPGDETQYF.

This chain connects TRBV6-2 or TRBV6-3 to TRBJ1-1; possible D gene TRBD1, 5 bases. The germline gives CDR1 MNHEY, CDR2 SVGEGT. V shed 2 bases and J shed 0 bases, with 10 bases lying between them. This CDR3 comprises 15 residues. CDR3 amino acids: CASSYPGTVNTEAFF. CDR3 sequence (DNA): TGTGCCAGCAGTTACCCCGGGACGGTGAACACTGAAGCTTTCTTT.

This clonotype was counted many times. This chain links TRBV20-1 with TRBJ1-2; no clear D gene. This CDR3 region has 12 residues. Between the trimmed V and J ends, which lost 5 bases and 1 base, there was a span of 8 bases. CDR1 is DFQATT and CDR2 is SNEGSKA in the germline V gene (reference sequence). CDR3 in amino acids: CSAPGINYGYTF. The CDR3 nucleotides are TGCAGTGCTCCAGGAATTAACTATGGCTACACCTTC.

This clonotype was picked up a small number of times. The CDR3 loop reads CASSSQGSYNEQFF. CDR3 in DNA: TGTGCCAGCAGCTCCCAGGGGAGCTACAATGAGCAGTTCTTC. V gene TRBV12-3 or TRBV12-4 combines with J gene TRBJ2-1, with D perhaps matching TRBD1 (6 bases). This CDR3 region has 14 residues. V lost 6 bases, J lost 3 bases, and 12 bases lay in between.